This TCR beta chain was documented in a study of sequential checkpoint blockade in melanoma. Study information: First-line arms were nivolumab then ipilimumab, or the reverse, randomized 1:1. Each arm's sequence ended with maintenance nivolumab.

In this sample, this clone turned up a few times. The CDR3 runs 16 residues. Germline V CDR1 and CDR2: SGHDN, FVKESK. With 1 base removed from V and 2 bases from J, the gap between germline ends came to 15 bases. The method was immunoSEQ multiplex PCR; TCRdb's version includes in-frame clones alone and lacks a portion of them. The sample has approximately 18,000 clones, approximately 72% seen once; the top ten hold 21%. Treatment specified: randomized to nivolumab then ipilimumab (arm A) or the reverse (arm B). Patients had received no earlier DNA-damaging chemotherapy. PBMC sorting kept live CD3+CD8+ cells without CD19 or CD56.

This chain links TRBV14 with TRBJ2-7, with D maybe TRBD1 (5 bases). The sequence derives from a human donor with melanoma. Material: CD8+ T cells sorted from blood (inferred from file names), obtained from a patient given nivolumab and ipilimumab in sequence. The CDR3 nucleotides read TGTGCCAGCAGCCAAGGTCTTCCCAGGGCCCCCTACGAGCAGTACTTC. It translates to CASSQGLPRAPYEQYF.